These 31 T cell receptor beta chains were sequenced from one sample in a study of technical replicates of blood from a handful of donors. Profiled with immunoSEQ multiplex PCR; TCRdb holds only in-frame clones, not every one. The sample records tens of thousands of clones, approximately 90% being singletons. Sequences were obtained from T cells isolated from PBMCs. Receptors were obtained from a human donor in good health.

This sequence joins TRBV28 and TRBJ2-2, with 7 positions matching TRBD2. The length of the CDR3 is 22 residues. The J segment lost 1 base and the V segment lost 3 bases, leaving 23 bases of the junction unmatched. The germline V gene has CDR1 MDHEN and CDR2 SYDVKM. The CDR3 DNA sequence: TGTGCCAGCAGTTTCGACCGCCTCCAATCCATAAGCGGGATAGGGAACACCGGGGAGCTGTTTTTT. Its protein is CASSFDRLQSISGIGNTGELFF.

The chain is built from TRBV7-9 and TRBJ2-1; 11 bases are a match to TRBD2. This CDR3 has 13 amino acids. Per germline, CDR1 SEHNR and CDR2 FQNEAQ (reference sequence). The trim removed 8 bases at V and 6 bases at J, leaving 3 bases unmatched. In DNA form, the CDR3 reads TGTGCCAGCCAAGGGACTAGCGGCAATGAGCAGTTCTTC. It codes for CASQGTSGNEQFF.

The V gene is TRBV27, the J gene TRBJ2-1; TRBD2 agrees at 11 bases. Germline trimming cut 7 bases from V and 7 bases from J; bases unmatched to any gene: 12. CDR1 and CDR2 from the germline V gene are MNHEY and SMNVEV (reference sequence). The CDR3 extends over 16 amino acids. The CDR3 DNA is TGTGCCAGCACCACAAGGTTTACTAGCGGGAGTAATGAGCAGTTCTTC. It codes for CASTTRFTSGSNEQFF.

This clone came up once. The chain uses TRBV7-3 and TRBJ2-1; no clear D. This CDR3 is 16 amino acids long. V gave up 0 bases and J gave up 4 bases, with 13 bases separating them. Germline CDR1 reads SGHTA; CDR2 reads FQGTGA. For the CDR3, the DNA is TGTGCCAGCAGCTTAACCCCAGACATACCTTACAATGAGCAGTTCTTC. This sequence encodes CASSLTPDIPYNEQFF.

The chain is built from TRBV25-1 and TRBJ1-5, with D hard to call. V was cut by 6 bases and J by 4 bases, with 10 bases left in between. Germline V gives CDR1 MGHDK, CDR2 SYGVNS. The CDR3 has 13 residues. CDR3 region: CASSPAGNQPQHF. CDR3 DNA sequence: TGTGCCAGCAGCCCGGCCGGGAATCAGCCCCAGCATTTT.

This rearrangement joins TRBV10-1 to TRBJ2-1, with TRBD1 matching over 7 bases. Germline CDR1 reads WNHNN; CDR2 reads SYGVQD (reference sequence). The CDR3 has 14 amino acids. V dropped 0 bases and J dropped 13; count of bases not matched to a gene: 9. The CDR3 nucleotides are TGCGCCAGCAGTGAGTCAGGTTTCGGGACAGACCAGTTCTTC. This translates into CASSESGFGTDQFF.

V usage is TRBV1 and J usage is TRBJ1-2; TRBD1, the table's D call, lacks a check against the DNA. TRBV1 is a known pseudogene. The CDR3 runs 13 residues. CDR3 nucleotides: TGCACCAGCAGCCAAGATTTGTTGGGCGGCTACACCTTC. It yields the protein CTSSQDLLGGYTF.

The chain couples TRBV5-4 to TRBJ2-5; TRBD1 matches at 9 bases. The CDR3 has 15 residues. The V segment lost 0 bases and the J segment 5 bases; nucleotides outside the gene matches: 5. Per germline, CDR1 SGHNT and CDR2 YYREEE (reference sequence). This chain's CDR3 is CASSLDHRGLETQYF. The CDR3 nucleotides read TGTGCCAGCAGCTTGGATCACAGGGGGCTCGAGACCCAGTACTTC.

This sequence joins TRBV15 and TRBJ2-3, with 8 bases identical to TRBD2. CDR3 length: 16 residues. V was clipped by 3 bases and J by 5 bases; unmatched bases: 10. Germline V CDR1 and CDR2: LNHNV, YYDKDF (reference sequence). DNA of the CDR3: TGTGCCACCAGCAGGGGGTCGGGAGGGGGTGGAGATACGCAGTATTTT. It encodes CATSRGSGGGGDTQYF.

The chain joins TRBV27 to TRBJ2-2; D is perhaps TRBD1 (5 bases). Germline V CDR1 and CDR2: MNHEY, SMNVEV (reference sequence). Trimming removed 0 bases from V and 3 bases from J, with 11 bases in between. This CDR3 contains 16 residues. CDR3 loop: CASSLSETAYTGELFF. Here the CDR3 DNA reads TGTGCCAGCAGTTTATCTGAGACAGCATACACCGGGGAGCTGTTTTTT.

V gene TRBV29-1 combines with J gene TRBJ2-1; D might be TRBD1 (5 bases). Deletions cut 3 bases from V and 6 bases from J, with 9 bases between. Per germline, CDR1 SQVTM and CDR2 ANQGSEA. This CDR3 comprises 12 residues. DNA of the CDR3: TGCAGCGTTGATGGTCAGGGCAATGAGCAGTTCTTC. Its protein product is CSVDGQGNEQFF.

This rearrangement joins TRBV6-1 to TRBJ2-7; the D gene is possibly TRBD1 (5 bases). The V and J ends lost 8 bases and 0 bases respectively, with 17 bases between them. From germline, CDR1 is MNHNS and CDR2 SASEGT. CDR3 size: 15 residues. This CDR3 is CASLRARATSYEQYF. For the CDR3, the DNA is TGTGCCAGCCTCAGGGCCCGGGCGACCTCCTACGAGCAGTACTTC.

The chain joins TRBV19 to TRBJ1-5, with 10 bases aligning to TRBD1. This CDR3 has 20 amino acids. Germline CDR1 and CDR2: LNHDA and SQIVND (reference sequence). V lost 5 bases and J lost 2; bases outside the gene matches: 18. The CDR3 sequence: CASSSRVDRGTKSGNQPQHF. CDR3 sequence (DNA): TGTGCCAGTAGTTCTAGGGTGGACAGGGGGACCAAGAGCGGCAATCAGCCCCAGCATTTT.

This chain connects TRBV27 to TRBJ2-7, with 7 bases identical to TRBD2. Germline CDR1 and CDR2: MNHEY and SMNVEV (reference sequence). The CDR3 is 15 amino acids. The J segment lost 6 bases and the V segment lost 3 bases, leaving 11 bases of the junction unmatched. The CDR3 reads CASSFAPGLVSEQYF. DNA for the CDR3: TGTGCCAGCAGTTTCGCTCCTGGACTAGTCTCCGAGCAGTACTTC.

The rearrangement joins TRBV19 to TRBJ1-6, with D possibly matching TRBD1 (5 bases). The CDR3 consists of 17 residues. The germline V gene encodes CDR1 LNHDA and CDR2 SQIVND (reference sequence). The germline V and J ends were trimmed by 4 bases and 7 bases, with 20 bases remaining between them. CDR3 sequence reads: CASSNGRPKGMNSPLHF. The CDR3 DNA reads as TGTGCCAGTAGTAATGGAAGGCCGAAGGGGATGAATTCACCCCTCCACTTT.

J is TRBJ1-1 and V is TRBV7-6, with TRBD1 as a possible D gene (5 bases). Germline V lookup: CDR1 SGHVS, CDR2 FNYEAQ. V shed 3 bases and J shed 3 bases, with 20 bases lying between them. CDR3 length equals 17 residues. CDR3 DNA: TGTGCCAGCAGCTTGGGACTCTCTCTAGGTGGTCACACTGAAGCTTTCTTT. Its protein product is CASSLGLSLGGHTEAFF.

This rearrangement joins TRBV5-1 to TRBJ1-2; 8 nucleotides match TRBD1. With 1 base clipped from V and 2 bases from J, the junction kept 7 bases outside the gene matches. Germline CDR1 reads SGHRS; CDR2 reads YFSETQ. The CDR3 is 16 residues long. CDR3 amino acids: CASSLPTGVKNYGYTF. For the CDR3, the DNA is TGCGCCAGCAGCTTGCCGACAGGGGTAAAGAACTATGGCTACACCTTC.

The rearrangement joins TRBV5-6 to TRBJ2-3; TRBD2 aligns across 8 bases. CDR1 SGHDT and CDR2 YYEEEE come from the germline V gene. This CDR3 comprises 15 residues. The junction had 8 bases not matched to a gene; V was cut back by 4 bases and J by 4 bases. CDR3 region: CASSRAGVGADTQYF. CDR3 DNA: TGTGCCAGCAGCCGAGCGGGAGTCGGCGCAGATACGCAGTATTTT. The full variable domain, in which reference TRBV5-6 and TRBJ2-3 provide the parts outside the CDR3, is DAGVTQSPTHLIKTRGQQVTLRCSPKSGHDTVSWYQQALGQGPQFIFQYYEEEERQRGNFPDRFSGHQFPNYSSELNVNALLLGDSALYLCASSRAGVGADTQYFGPGTRLTVL.

This chain connects TRBV27 to TRBJ2-1, with 8 bases lining up with TRBD1. The CDR3 covers 15 residues. CDR1 and CDR2 from the germline V gene are MNHEY and SMNVEV (reference sequence). The ends lost 6 bases at V and 0 bases at J; junction bases unmatched: 4. The CDR3 loop is CASSRDRGSYNEQFF. The CDR3 region has the DNA TGTGCCAGCAGCCGAGACAGGGGCTCCTACAATGAGCAGTTCTTC.

V is TRBV9 and J is TRBJ2-7; 13 positions match TRBD2. The germline V gene encodes CDR1 SGDLS and CDR2 YYNGEE. The V and J ends lost 5 bases and 4 bases, in that order; junction bases with no gene match: 9. CDR3 length: 16 amino acids. CDR3 coding DNA: TGTGCCAGCAGTCGACTAGCGGGGGGTTTGGTGTACGAGCAGTACTTC. Protein: CASSRLAGGLVYEQYF.

The chain joins TRBV7-3 to TRBJ1-1; 7 bases are a match to TRBD1. Losses at the gene ends were 6 bases for V and 6 bases for J; bases not matched to a gene: 7. From germline, CDR1 is SGHTA and CDR2 FQGTGA. The CDR3 has 13 residues. The CDR3 region is CASSSITGAEAFF. CDR3 coding DNA: TGTGCCAGCAGTTCGATTACAGGGGCTGAAGCTTTCTTT.

The chain employs TRBV30 and TRBJ1-1, with D tentatively TRBD1 (6 bases). There are 12 residues in the CDR3. V gave up 2 bases and J gave up 6 bases, with 10 bases separating them. Germline V CDR1 and CDR2: GTSNPN, SVGIG (reference sequence). CDR3 nucleotides: TGTGCCTGGAGTCAACAGGGTTCTGAAGCTTTCTTT. Protein: CAWSQQGSEAFF.

V and J are TRBV5-1 and TRBJ2-1; 10 bases line up with TRBD2. Germline CDR1 is SGHRS and CDR2 is YFSETQ. The CDR3 extends over 15 amino acids. The junction had 4 bases not matched to a gene; V was cut back by 5 bases and J by 2 bases. The CDR3 DNA sequence: TGCGCCAGCAGGTTGAGCGGGGGGGCCTACAATGAGCAGTTCTTC. Translation: CASRLSGGAYNEQFF.

The genes are TRBV6-1 and TRBJ1-2; the D is unclear. Between the trimmed V and J ends, which lost 2 bases and 2 bases, there was a span of 6 bases. In germline, CDR1 is MNHNS, CDR2 SASEGT. The CDR3 totals 13 residues. The CDR3 loop reads CASSELENYGYTF. CDR3 nucleotide sequence: TGTGCCAGCAGTGAACTCGAGAACTATGGCTACACCTTC.

The chain joins TRBV2 to TRBJ1-6; no firm D call. Trimming pared 7 bases from V and 6 bases from J, leaving 13 bases between. The CDR3 totals 14 residues. CDR1 is SNHLY, CDR2 FYNNEI, per germline. CDR3 sequence: CASIPDTFNSPLHF. The CDR3 bases are TGTGCCAGCATCCCCGACACTTTTAATTCACCCCTCCACTTT.

The chain joins TRBV30 to TRBJ2-1, with D hard to call. Trimming removed 0 bases at V and 0 bases at J, with 12 bases between. Germline V gene lookup returns CDR1 GTSNPN and CDR2 SVGIG (reference sequence). The CDR3 spans 16 residues. For the CDR3, the DNA is TGTGCCTGGAGTGTGGATGGCGGCAGCTCCTACAATGAGCAGTTCTTC. Translated, it gives CAWSVDGGSSYNEQFF. Together with reference TRBV30 and TRBJ2-1, the CDR3 gives the full variable domain: SQTIHQWPATLVQPVGSPLSLECTVEGTSNPNLYWYRQAAGRGLQLLFYSVGIGQISSEVPQNLSASRPQDRQFILSSKKLLLSDSGFYLCAWSVDGGSSYNEQFFGPGTRLTVL.

V usage is TRBV27 and J usage is TRBJ2-2; 10 bases are shared with TRBD2. Germline V gene sequence: CDR1 MNHEY, CDR2 SMNVEV (reference sequence). CDR3 length: 16 amino acids. Trimming removed 4 bases from V and 1 base from J; junction bases left unmatched: 3. The CDR3 region has the DNA TGTGCCAGCAGTTCGGCTAGCGGGGGGAACACCGGGGAGCTGTTTTTT. Its translation: CASSSASGGNTGELFF.

The J gene is TRBJ2-1, the V gene TRBV19, with no clear D. In germline, CDR1 is LNHDA, CDR2 SQIVND (reference sequence). The CDR3 is 13 residues long. Trimming removed 3 bases from V and 7 bases from J, with 10 bases in between. Here the CDR3 DNA reads TGTGCCAGTAGTATGCCCCTGGCAAATGAGCAGTTCTTC. This translates into CASSMPLANEQFF.

The genes are TRBV5-1 and TRBJ2-7; 9 bases are shared with TRBD2. The germline V gene encodes CDR1 SGHRS and CDR2 YFSETQ. This CDR3 comprises 16 residues. V was pared by 0 bases and J by 3 bases, with 7 bases of the junction left unmatched. The CDR3 sequence is CASSLAAGGAGYEQYF. CDR3 sequence (DNA): TGCGCCAGCAGCTTGGCAGCGGGGGGCGCAGGCTACGAGCAGTACTTC.

The chain couples TRBV28 to TRBJ2-7, with D perhaps matching TRBD2 (6 bases). This CDR3 is built from 17 residues. The germline V gene has CDR1 MDHEN and CDR2 SYDVKM. V gave up 3 bases and J gave up 1 base, with 19 bases separating them. CDR3 DNA sequence: TGTGCCAGCAGTTTGGAACCCGGACAAGGAGGGTCCTACGAGCAGTACTTC. Translated: CASSLEPGQGGSYEQYF.

The V and J genes are TRBV27 and TRBJ1-1, with a tentative D call TRBD1 (6 bases). This CDR3 has 14 amino acids. The V gene's germline CDR1 is MNHEY and CDR2 SMNVEV (reference sequence). Trimming removed 2 bases from V and 6 bases from J, with 13 bases in between. The CDR3 coding sequence is TGTGCCAGCAGTTTACAGGCGAAGGGGGCTGAAGCTTTCTTT. Amino acids: CASSLQAKGAEAFF.